This TCR beta chain is drawn from a study of brain T cells in children with intractable seizures. Study findings and constraints: Only CDR3 sequence similarity suggested viral specificity, without known HCMV serostatus.

Sequencing was limited to surgery cases with top T cell transcript signatures in brain tissue. At least one anti-epileptic drug was given before surgery. Data came from immunoSEQ multiplex PCR; TCRdb stores just in-frame clones and leaves some out. The sample has 80,000 or so clones; 85% to 95% are singletons. The V gene's germline CDR1 is MDHEN and CDR2 SYDVKM. The V end lost 3 bases, the J end lost 5 bases, and 13 bases lay between the germline ends. CDR3 size: 14 residues. Comments on this clone: Its antigen remains unidentified.

The receptor was isolated from a boy in the first two years of life with tuberous sclerosis and intractable seizures. The chain links TRBV28 to TRBJ1-2; no clear D. The material was peripheral blood, obtained at surgery. The CDR3 DNA is TGTGCCAGCAGTTTCGGCCAGGAGATATATGGCTACACCTTC. Amino acids: CASSFGQEIYGYTF.